This passage covers 14 T cell receptor beta chains from one sample sequenced in a study of human T cells and chemical hapten exposure. MiXCR, applied by TCRdb to the RACE reads, yields one record per CDR3 protein. The sample lists some 300,000 distinct CDR3 sequences, around 5.5% occurring once. Sample time point: pre-sensitization, week 0. Stated treatment: therapeutic diphenylcyclopropenone sensitization with weekly scalp DPC. This sample comprised whole blood, obtained in connection with sensitization to the hapten diphenylcyclopropenone (DPC). These receptors all stem from a woman aged 18-30 years with alopecia areata. Some clones in this sample may be carry-over from other donors' samples.

This clonotype was observed at least ten times. The chain combines TRBV27 with TRBJ2-5; D ambiguous. Germline V CDR1 and CDR2: MNHEY, SMNVEV (reference sequence). V lost 0 bases and J 4 bases, leaving 9 bases between the germline ends. This CDR3 region has 14 residues. CDR3 bases: TGTGCCAGCAGTTTATCGCGGCAGGTAGAGACCCAGTACTTC. Amino acid sequence: CASSLSRQVETQYF.

In its sample, this clonotype was seen many times. The gene calls are TRBV12-3 or TRBV12-4 and TRBJ1-2; 9 positions match TRBD1. CDR3 length: 14 amino acids. The V and J ends lost 3 bases and 4 bases, in that order; junction bases with no gene match: 3. The CDR3 loop reads CASSFRTGAYGYTF. For the CDR3, the DNA is TGTGCCAGCAGTTTCCGGACAGGGGCCTATGGCTACACCTTC.

There are many counts of this clonotype. The V gene is TRBV4-2, the J gene TRBJ1-2; no clear D. V lost 0 bases, J lost 2 bases, and 10 bases lay in between. Germline V gives CDR1 LGHNA, CDR2 YNFKEQ. CDR3 length equals 15 residues. CDR3 sequence: CASSQDQHVNYGYTF. The CDR3 nucleotides read TGTGCCAGCAGCCAAGACCAACATGTGAACTATGGCTACACCTTC.

The chain joins TRBV24-1 to TRBJ2-2; TRBD1 aligns across 7 bases. This CDR3 region has 16 residues. In germline, CDR1 is KGHDR, CDR2 SFDVKD. With V trimmed by 0 bases and J by 5 bases, 5 bases remained unmatched. The CDR3 DNA sequence: TGTGCCACCAGTGATTTGAGGGGGCTAGCTACCGGGGAGCTGTTTTTT. The encoded protein is CATSDLRGLATGELFF.

The rearrangement links TRBV7-3 to TRBJ2-1, with D maybe TRBD1 (5 bases). The germline V gene has CDR1 SGHTA and CDR2 FQGTGA. The germline V and J ends were trimmed by 1 base and 10 bases, with 11 bases remaining between them. This CDR3 is 13 amino acids long. DNA for the CDR3: TGTGCCAGCAGCTTAATGATGTGGACAGAGCAGTTCTTC. Protein: CASSLMMWTEQFF.

At least ten counts were recorded for this clonotype. V usage is TRBV28 and J usage is TRBJ2-5; TRBD2 matches at 11 bases. With V trimmed by 8 bases and J by 5 bases, 13 bases remained unmatched. There are 16 residues in the CDR3. Per germline, CDR1 MDHEN and CDR2 SYDVKM. Here the CDR3 reads CASGPSSGGARETQYF. In nucleotides, the CDR3 is TGTGCCAGCGGCCCGAGTAGCGGGGGGGCCCGGGAGACCCAGTACTTC.

This clonotype has just a few counts. V gene TRBV4-3 combines with J gene TRBJ2-1, with TRBD2 matching over 16 bases. The CDR3 contains 22 residues. The germline V gene encodes CDR1 LGHNA and CDR2 YSLEER. V trimming: 4 bases; J trimming: 7 bases; junction bases outside the gene matches: 22. CDR3 nucleotides: TGCGCCAGCAGCCGGCTATCACCCGCCGGGACTAGCGGGGGGGCCGGTTGGAATGAGCAGTTCTTC. It is translated as CASSRLSPAGTSGGAGWNEQFF.

This chain links TRBV29-1 with TRBJ1-1; D gene unclear. This CDR3 has 10 residues. The germline V gene encodes CDR1 SQVTM and CDR2 ANQGSEA. V lost 6 bases and J 1 base, leaving 3 bases between the germline ends. As DNA, the CDR3 is TGCAGCGTAGCGAACACTGAAGCTTTCTTT. Its translation is CSVANTEAFF.

There are many counts of this clonotype. The chain recombines TRBV5-6 with TRBJ1-1, with unresolved D. CDR1 is SGHDT and CDR2 is YYEEEE in the germline V gene. The V gene lost 0 bases and the J gene lost 4 bases, with 7 bases spanning the gap. The CDR3 runs to 13 residues. As DNA, the CDR3 is TGTGCCAGCAGCTTGGCAGGCCCCACTGAAGCTTTCTTT. The encoded protein is CASSLAGPTEAFF.

There are many counts of this clonotype. The chain uses TRBV7-6 and TRBJ2-1; 13 nucleotides align to TRBD2. V was clipped by 0 bases and J by 8 bases; unmatched bases: 10. The germline CDR1 and CDR2 sequences are SGHVS and FNYEAQ. The CDR3 spans 18 residues. This chain's CDR3 is CASSLALTSGGALDEQFF. The CDR3 region has the DNA TGTGCCAGCAGCTTAGCGCTCACTAGCGGGGGGGCCTTGGATGAGCAGTTCTTC.

This chain uses TRBV5-1 with TRBJ2-5; TRBD2 matches 11 bases. V lost 1 base to trimming and J lost 2 bases; unmatched junction nucleotides: 7. The CDR3 runs to 17 residues. The germline V gene has CDR1 SGHRS and CDR2 YFSETQ. CDR3 amino acids: CASSLTASGGRQETQYF. In DNA, the CDR3 is TGCGCCAGCAGCTTGACGGCTAGCGGGGGGCGACAAGAGACCCAGTACTTC. Full variable domain (missing parts from reference TRBV5-1 and TRBJ2-5): KAGVTQTPRYLIKTRGQQVTLSCSPISGHRSVSWYQQTPGQGLQFLFEYFSETQRNKGNFPGRFSGRQFSNSRSEMNVSTLELGDSALYLCASSLTASGGRQETQYFGPGTRLLVL.

This clonotype was seen a few times. For the CDR3, the DNA is TGTGCCAGCAGTTACTCTTCCGGAGGGGAGACCCAGTACTTC. Translation: CASSYSSGGETQYF. V usage is TRBV6-5 and J usage is TRBJ2-5; maybe TRBD2 (6 bases). CDR1 is MNHEY, CDR2 SVGAGI, per germline. Trimming left V 0 bases short and J 5 bases short, with 10 bases between. This CDR3 region has 14 residues.

The sample holds a few counts of this clonotype. This rearrangement joins TRBV19 to TRBJ2-3; TRBD1 aligns across 9 bases. This CDR3 is 15 amino acids long. Germline-derived CDR1 and CDR2 are LNHDA and SQIVND (reference sequence). V trimming: 1 base; J trimming: 6 bases; junction bases outside the gene matches: 5. CDR3 sequence (DNA): TGTGCCAGTAGTATAGCAACAGGGGGCGCGGATACGCAGTATTTT. This gives the protein CASSIATGGADTQYF.

This clonotype was recorded many times. The chain recombines TRBV12-3 or TRBV12-4 with TRBJ1-4; a weak D match, TRBD1 (6 bases). The CDR3 runs to 14 residues. The V and J ends lost 6 bases and 4 bases respectively, with 12 bases between them. In DNA, the CDR3 is TGTGCCAGCAGCCCGGACAGTTTTAATGAAAAACTGTTTTTT. Amino acid sequence: CASSPDSFNEKLFF.